This entry describes one TCR beta chain. This sample is part of a study of T cell changes during pregnancy in multiple sclerosis. The protocol was immunoSEQ multiplex PCR, while the TCRdb copy is restricted to in-frame clones and leaves out a portion. The data contain 30,000 to 35,000 clones, approximately 90% of them singletons. The sequencing used CD8+ T cells from peripheral blood mononuclear cells, collected before pregnancy. This clonotype was sampled from a female donor with multiple sclerosis, enrolled in a pregnancy study.

CDR3 residues: CASTITGGAPYGYTF. The CDR3 bases are TGTGCCAGTACCATAACGGGGGGGGCCCCCTATGGCTACACCTTC. The chain combines TRBV19 with TRBJ1-2, with TRBD1 as a possible D gene (6 bases). The germline CDR1 and CDR2 sequences are LNHDA and SQIVND (reference sequence). The CDR3 length is 15 residues. V lost 7 bases and J 4 bases, leaving 19 bases between the germline ends.